The present T cell receptor beta chain was sequenced within a study of beta chain features in type 1 diabetes. General study results and limits: TCRB CDR3 length was moderately but significantly reduced in all four CD4+ subsets of Type 1 diabetes patients.

Of note for this clone: What it binds is unknown.

Isolated RNA was reverse transcribed in full, so expressed TCRB transcripts were sequenced. The protocol was immunoSEQ multiplex PCR, while the TCRdb copy is restricted to in-frame clones and leaves out a portion. Here the sample spans about 280,000 clones, around 16% being singletons. V lost 3 bases, J lost 8 bases, and 10 bases lay in between. Germline CDR1 and CDR2: DFQATT and SNEGSKA (reference sequence). The CDR3 is 11 residues long. The material sequenced was naive CD4+ T cells from blood. The chain recombines TRBV20-1 with TRBJ1-1; no firm D call. The receptor was isolated from a man younger than 30 with type 1 diabetes. The CDR3 sequence: CSARREIEAFF. The DNA for the CDR3 is TGCAGTGCTAGGAGAGAGATAGAAGCTTTCTTT.